This T cell receptor beta chain was observed in a study of tumor and adjacent non-tumor tissue in lung cancer. The overall study: Each sample yielded approximately 4.2 million productive TCRbeta reads on average.

The V end lost 11 bases, the J end lost 9 bases, and 17 bases lay between the germline ends. Germline CDR1 and CDR2: MNHNS and SASEGT. The length of the CDR3 is 13 residues. TCRbeta libraries were built with three rounds of nested PCR, modified from ARM-PCR. TCRdb used MiXCR to reprocess the multiplex PCR reads, holding one entry per CDR3 protein. The top ten hold roughly 19% of the sample, which has about 110,000 distinct CDR3 sequences, 62% seen once. The template was RNA from unsorted bulk tissue. More than 3 cm separated this lung sample from the edge of the tumor. Newly diagnosed lung cancer patients had thoracic surgery in China, August–November 2014, without prior chemotherapy.

This receptor was identified in a man in his sixties with non-small cell lung cancer. Sequenced: distant non-tumor lung tissue. The rearrangement uses TRBV6-1 and TRBJ1-6; no clear D gene. CDR3 region: CAGGEAHRSPLHF. CDR3 in DNA: TGTGCCGGCGGTGAAGCTCACCGTTCACCCCTCCACTTT.